The sequence of this TCR beta chain was determined in a study of T cell changes during pregnancy in multiple sclerosis (dated by TCRdb to between 2017 and 2020). About the investigation overall: Changes in the T cell repertoire over the course of pregnancy were examined in this study in women with multiple sclerosis.

The germline V gene (reference sequence) supplies CDR1 SEHNR and CDR2 FQNEAQ. Spanning cysteine to phenylalanine, the CDR3 consists of 13 amino acids. The sequence is cut down to CDR3 DNA, 39 bases in frame from base 1. The library was generated by the immunoSEQ multiplex PCR assay. TCRdb provides this immuneACCESS table in a form limited to in-frame rearrangements. Some clones are lacking; in checked studies, under half of them reflect an unresolved V gene, and why the rest are absent is not known. Within this sample are about 50,000 clones, with around 90% of them counted one time only. The ten largest clones represent roughly a tenth of the sample. Note on this clone: The target of this receptor is not known. No base-level quality is on record; no much larger clone is a single base apart.

The input for sequencing was CD8+ T cells from peripheral blood mononuclear cells, taken after pregnancy. The rearrangement joined TRBV7-9 to TRBJ1-2; TRBD1 might be the D gene, on 6 matching bases. The TCR originated in a female donor with multiple sclerosis, enrolled in a pregnancy study. The CDR3 amino acid sequence is: CATSGDTTYGYTF. The sequence in DNA is TGTGCGACCAGCGGGGACACGACTTATGGCTACACCTTC.